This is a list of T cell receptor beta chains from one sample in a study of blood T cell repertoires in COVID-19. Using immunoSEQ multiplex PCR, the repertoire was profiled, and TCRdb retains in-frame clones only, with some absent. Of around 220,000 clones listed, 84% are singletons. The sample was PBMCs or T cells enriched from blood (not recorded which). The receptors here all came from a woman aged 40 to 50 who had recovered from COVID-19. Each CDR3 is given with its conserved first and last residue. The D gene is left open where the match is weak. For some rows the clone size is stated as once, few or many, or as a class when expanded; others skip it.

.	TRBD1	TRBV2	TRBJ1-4	CASSDKTGREKLFF	TGTGCCAGCAGTGATAAGACAGGGAGGGAAAAACTGTTTTTT
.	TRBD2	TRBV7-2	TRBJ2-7	CASSLGLAGVREQYF	TGTGCCAGCAGCCTGGGGTTAGCGGGAGTCCGTGAGCAGTACTTC
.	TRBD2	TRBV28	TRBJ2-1	CASSLQSWTSGRLIYNEQFF	TGTGCCAGCAGTTTACAGTCTTGGACTAGCGGGAGGTTAATCTACAATGAGCAGTTCTTC
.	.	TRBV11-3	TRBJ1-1	CASSSRDIFEAFF	TGTGCCAGCAGCAGCCGGGACATTTTTGAAGCTTTCTTT
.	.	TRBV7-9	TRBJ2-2	CALSEDTGELFF	TGTGCCCTCTCGGAGGACACCGGGGAGCTGTTTTTT
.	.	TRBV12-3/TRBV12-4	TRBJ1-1	CASSSTGNTEAFF	TGTGCCAGCAGTAGCACAGGGAACACTGAAGCTTTCTTT
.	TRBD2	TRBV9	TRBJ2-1	CASTGAGGPQGNEQFF	TGTGCCAGCACCGGAGCGGGAGGACCGCAGGGGAATGAGCAGTTCTTC
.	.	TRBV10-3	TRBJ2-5	CAISDSPGETQYF	TGTGCCATCAGTGACTCCCCAGGGGAGACCCAGTACTTC
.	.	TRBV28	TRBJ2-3	CASSSSSSTGTDTQYF	TGTGCCAGCAGTTCCTCAAGCTCGACAGGCACAGATACGCAGTATTTT
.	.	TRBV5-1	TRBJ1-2	CASSLASLGYGYTF	TGCGCCAGCAGCTTGGCCAGTCTTGGCTATGGCTACACCTTC
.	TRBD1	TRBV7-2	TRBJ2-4	CASSLAGTGGAKNIQYF	TGTGCCAGCAGCTTAGCCGGGACAGGGGGAGCCAAAAACATTCAGTACTTC
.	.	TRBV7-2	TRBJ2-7	CASSPSAPAGKYF	TGTGCCAGCAGCCCGTCGGCACCCGCGGGGAAGTACTTC
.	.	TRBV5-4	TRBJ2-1	CASSFTEYNEQFF	TGTGCCAGCAGCTTCACAGAGTACAATGAGCAGTTCTTC
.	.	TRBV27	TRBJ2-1	CASSISSGGSYNEQFF	TGTGCCAGCAGTATATCCTCTGGCGGGTCCTACAATGAGCAGTTCTTC
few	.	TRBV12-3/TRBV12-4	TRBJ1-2	CASSLQGDGYTF	TGTGCCAGCAGTTTACAGGGTGATGGCTACACCTTC
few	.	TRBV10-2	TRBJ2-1	CASSIQRSYNEQFF	TGCGCCAGCAGCATTCAGCGGTCCTACAATGAGCAGTTCTTC
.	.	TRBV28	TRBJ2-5	CASSFRQAQETQYF	TGTGCCAGCAGTTTTAGGCAGGCCCAAGAGACCCAGTACTTC
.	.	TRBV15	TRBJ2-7	CATSRGHRKGNEQYF	TGTGCCACCAGCAGAGGACACAGGAAAGGAAACGAGCAGTACTTC
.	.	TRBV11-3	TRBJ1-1	CASSLGEMNTEAFF	TGTGCCAGCAGCTTAGGGGAGATGAACACTGAAGCTTTCTTT
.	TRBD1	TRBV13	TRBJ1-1	CASSLGLTGGGTEAFF	TGTGCCAGCAGCTTAGGTCTAACAGGGGGAGGCACTGAAGCTTTCTTT
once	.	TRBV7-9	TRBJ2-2	CASSPVGGPNTGELFF	TGTGCCAGCAGCCCAGTGGGGGGGCCAAACACCGGGGAGCTGTTTTTT
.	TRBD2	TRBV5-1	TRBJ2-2	CASSFGLAGAGELFF	TGCGCCAGCAGCTTCGGACTAGCGGGAGCCGGGGAGCTGTTTTTT
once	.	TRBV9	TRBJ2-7	CASSPRVVIDEQYF	TGTGCCAGCAGTCCGAGGGTAGTTATCGACGAGCAGTACTTC
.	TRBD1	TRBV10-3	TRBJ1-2	CAISEFLPRDSSNYGYTF	TGTGCCATCAGTGAGTTCCTTCCACGGGACAGCTCTAACTATGGCTACACCTTC
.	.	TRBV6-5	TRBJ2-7	CASREGALSYEQYF	TGTGCCAGTCGGGAGGGGGCACTATCCTACGAGCAGTACTTC
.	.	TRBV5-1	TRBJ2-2	CASSPPGLAETGELFF	TGCGCCAGCAGCCCTCCCGGGCTAGCAGAGACCGGGGAGCTGTTTTTT
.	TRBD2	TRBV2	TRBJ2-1	CASGVGLAGLNEQFF	TGTGCCAGCGGGGTTGGACTAGCGGGTCTCAATGAGCAGTTCTTC
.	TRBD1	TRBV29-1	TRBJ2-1	CSVGSDRGSYNEQFF	TGCAGCGTTGGATCGGACAGGGGATCATACAATGAGCAGTTCTTC